The 23 T cell receptor beta chains in this list originate from one sample, sequenced in a study of cytomegalovirus exposure and HLA in healthy donors. PCR employed 60 Vbeta and 13 Jbeta primers. Here immunoSEQ multiplex PCR was the method, and the copy in TCRdb shows in-frame clones only, minus some. The sample contains about 160,000 clones, approximately 85% of which appear only once. The sequencing sample was made of PBMCs. The receptor set was obtained from a man aged 50 or older in good health and CMV-seropositive.

The J gene is TRBJ2-7, the V gene TRBV27; TRBD2 might be the D (6 bases). CDR1 and CDR2 (germline): MNHEY, SMNVEV (reference sequence). Trimming took 0 bases from V and 4 from J, leaving 13 bases between them. CDR3 size: 15 residues. CDR3 sequence reads: CASSLSMEGSYEQYF. In DNA form, the CDR3 reads TGTGCCAGCAGTTTATCGATGGAGGGTTCGTACGAGCAGTACTTC.

V and J are TRBV11-3 and TRBJ2-5, with D unclear. Germline-derived CDR1 and CDR2 are SGHNT and YENEEA. The CDR3 length is 15 residues. Trimming stripped 2 bases from V and 2 bases from J, with 12 bases between. In DNA form, the CDR3 reads TGTGCCAGCAGCTTATCGCACTATACGCAAGAGACCCAGTACTTC. It codes for CASSLSHYTQETQYF.

The chain is built from TRBV28 and TRBJ1-5, with D perhaps matching TRBD1 (5 bases). CDR1 and CDR2 (germline): MDHEN, SYDVKM. Trimming took 1 base from V and 6 from J, leaving 16 bases between them. This CDR3 region has 16 residues. CDR3 sequence (DNA): TGTGCCAGCAGTTTATCGGAGGGGCTATATGGTCAGCCCCAGCATTTT. Its translation is CASSLSEGLYGQPQHF. The full variable domain, in which reference TRBV28 and TRBJ1-5 provide the parts outside the CDR3, is DVKVTQSSRYLVKRTGEKVFLECVQDMDHENMFWYRQDPGLGLRLIYFSYDVKMKEKGDIPEGYSVSREKKERFSLILESASTNQTSMYLCASSLSEGLYGQPQHFGDGTRLSIL.

The chain recombines TRBV30 with TRBJ2-5, with 13 positions matching TRBD2. The CDR3 contains 16 residues. The ends lost 3 bases at V and 6 bases at J; junction bases unmatched: 10. The germline gives CDR1 GTSNPN, CDR2 SVGIG (reference sequence). The DNA for the CDR3 is TGTGCCTGGAGCCTAAGCGGGACTAGCGGGACAAAGACCCAGTACTTC. Translation gives CAWSLSGTSGTKTQYF.

This clone was detected only a few times. This chain connects TRBV7-6 to TRBJ2-1; 9 bases align to TRBD2. The trim removed 5 bases at V and 3 bases at J, leaving 5 bases unmatched. Germline CDR1 and CDR2: SGHVS and FNYEAQ. The CDR3 covers 15 residues. CDR3 bases: TGTGCCAGCAGCCGCCGGACTAGCGACTACAATGAGCAGTTCTTC. Protein sequence: CASSRRTSDYNEQFF.

The chain carries TRBV5-1 and TRBJ1-3; tentative D call: TRBD1 (6 bases). Trimming pared 0 bases from V and 8 bases from J, leaving 9 bases between. The CDR3 loop spans 13 amino acids. In germline, CDR1 is SGHRS, CDR2 YFSETQ. The CDR3 DNA follows: TGCGCCAGCAGCTTGGGGACAGCGGACACCATATATTTT. Amino acid sequence: CASSLGTADTIYF.

This chain joins TRBV19 and TRBJ1-1, with a weak D call TRBD1 (5 bases). The germline V gene encodes CDR1 LNHDA and CDR2 SQIVND (reference sequence). V was shortened by 9 bases and J by 4 bases, with 21 bases between the two germline ends. There are 15 residues in the CDR3. The CDR3 DNA sequence: TGTGCCAGCAGAAACACAGGCACCACGGGCACTGAAGCTTTCTTT. Protein: CASRNTGTTGTEAFF.

The chain employs TRBV30 and TRBJ1-4, with 8 bases that match TRBD1. Germline lookup yields CDR1 GTSNPN and CDR2 SVGIG (reference sequence). The CDR3 length is 14 residues. Trimming cost V 7 bases and J 5 bases; bases outside gene matches: 9. The CDR3 DNA sequence: TGTGCCTCAGAGCTGACAGGGGAGAATGAAAAACTGTTTTTT. As protein: CASELTGENEKLFF.

The chain has TRBV2 and TRBJ2-3, with D tentatively TRBD1 (6 bases). The V end was cut by 6 bases, the J end by 0 bases, with 13 bases between. The CDR3 extends over 15 amino acids. CDR1 and CDR2 (germline): SNHLY, FYNNEI. The CDR3 DNA reads TGTGCCAGCAGCCGGGACATGCCTAGCACAGATACGCAGTATTTT. Its translation: CASSRDMPSTDTQYF.

In its sample, this clone was seen once. This chain links TRBV7-2 with TRBJ1-1, with 8 nucleotides matching TRBD1. CDR3 length equals 17 residues. Trimming cost V 4 bases and J 5 bases; bases outside gene matches: 15. Looked up from germline, CDR1 is SGHTA and CDR2 is FQGNSA. Here the CDR3 reads CASSYQAQGARNTEAFF. The DNA of the CDR3 is TGTGCCAGCAGCTACCAAGCCCAGGGGGCCAGAAATACTGAAGCTTTCTTT.

V is TRBV28 and J is TRBJ2-1; tentatively, D is TRBD2 (6 bases). This CDR3 has 15 residues. CDR1 and CDR2 from the germline V gene are MDHEN and SYDVKM. V lost 6 bases and J lost 8, with 20 bases in between. The CDR3 DNA reads TGTGCCAGCAGCACACTAGCTTCAGAAGGCGATGAGCAGTTCTTC. It is translated as CASSTLASEGDEQFF.

This rearrangement joins TRBV19 to TRBJ1-5, with D uncertain. Germline CDR1 and CDR2: LNHDA and SQIVND (reference sequence). V lost 6 bases and J 0 bases, leaving 12 bases between the germline ends. The CDR3 sequence is 15 residues long. The CDR3 here is CASRGSPTSNQPQHF. The CDR3 bases are TGTGCCAGTAGGGGCAGCCCTACTAGCAATCAGCCCCAGCATTTT.

V gene TRBV11-1 combines with J gene TRBJ2-7; D possibly corresponds to TRBD2 (5 bases). V was pared by 8 bases and J by 5 bases, with 22 bases between. From germline, CDR1 is SGHAT and CDR2 FQDESV (reference sequence). CDR3 length: 15 residues. The CDR3 here is CASGATREPLNEQYF. The CDR3 DNA reads as TGTGCCAGCGGCGCCACGAGGGAACCTCTCAACGAGCAGTACTTC. The variable domain in full, with the rest retrieved from reference TRBV11-1 and TRBJ2-7, is EAEVAQSPRYKITEKSQAVAFWCDPISGHATLYWYRQILGQGPELLVQFQDESVVDDSQLPKDRFSAERLKGVDSTLKIQPAELGDSAMYLCASGATREPLNEQYFGPGTRLTVT.

The chain carries TRBV28 and TRBJ1-4; D ambiguous. The CDR3 is 14 residues long. From germline, CDR1 is MDHEN and CDR2 SYDVKM. V was trimmed by 6 bases and J by 8 bases, leaving 16 bases between them. The CDR3 loop is CASRWGGGSEKLFF. In DNA, the CDR3 is TGTGCCAGCAGGTGGGGTGGAGGGTCGGAAAAACTGTTTTTT.

The table lists this clone with a few counts. The rearrangement joins TRBV6-6 to TRBJ1-5; 7 nucleotides line up with TRBD1. V lost 4 bases and J lost 5; bases outside the gene matches: 8. Germline CDR1 MNHNY, CDR2 SVGAGI (reference sequence). The CDR3 consists of 15 residues. CDR3 bases: TGTGCCAGCAGTTTCACAGGGGCGTTCGATCAGCCCCAGCATTTT. It specifies CASSFTGAFDQPQHF.

CDR3: CASSLASGGLTDTQYF. The CDR3, as DNA: TGTGCCAGCAGCTTGGCTAGCGGGGGACTCACAGATACGCAGTATTTT. The genes are TRBV5-4 and TRBJ2-3, with 10 bases fitting TRBD2. The J segment lost 2 bases and the V segment lost 0 bases, leaving 3 bases of the junction unmatched. Germline CDR1 reads SGHNT; CDR2 reads YYREEE (reference sequence). This CDR3 region has 16 residues.

The rearrangement joins TRBV28 to TRBJ2-7; D is perhaps TRBD1 (5 bases). The CDR3 length is 13 residues. Between the trimmed V and J ends, which lost 9 bases and 1 base, there was a span of 13 bases. In germline, CDR1 is MDHEN, CDR2 SYDVKM. The CDR3 DNA reads TGTGCCAGTCGTTCAGGGTCATCCTACGAGCAGTACTTC. Translating it yields CASRSGSSYEQYF.

This clone was detected only a few times. The rearrangement uses TRBV2 and TRBJ2-1; the match to TRBD2 covers 12 bases. This CDR3 is built from 16 residues. Unmatched junction bases numbered 6, after V lost 4 bases and J lost 5 bases. Germline assignment: CDR1 SNHLY and CDR2 FYNNEI. The CDR3 sequence: CASSAWTSGANNEQFF. CDR3 DNA sequence: TGTGCCAGCAGTGCGTGGACTAGCGGGGCAAACAATGAGCAGTTCTTC.

The J gene is TRBJ1-6, the V gene TRBV29-1; D possibly corresponds to TRBD1 (6 bases). CDR3 length equals 13 residues. Between the trimmed V and J ends, which lost 0 bases and 14 bases, there was a span of 14 bases. Germline lookup yields CDR1 SQVTM and CDR2 ANQGSEA. CDR3 region: CSVEEIQGETLHF. As DNA, the CDR3 is TGCAGCGTTGAAGAGATACAGGGCGAAACCCTCCACTTT.

This chain uses TRBV27 with TRBJ1-2, with D unclear. V lost 2 bases and J 8 bases, leaving 9 bases between the germline ends. Germline V CDR1 and CDR2: MNHEY, SMNVEV (reference sequence). CDR3 length: 12 residues. As DNA, the CDR3 is TGTGCCAGCAGTTTAGGGTTCGGGGGCTACACCTTC. It yields the protein CASSLGFGGYTF.

The chain is built from TRBV28 and TRBJ1-5; no firm D call. Germline CDR1 MDHEN, CDR2 SYDVKM. The CDR3 consists of 16 residues. Between the trimmed V and J ends, which lost 5 bases and 1 base, there was a span of 15 bases. CDR3 nucleotides: TGTGCCAGCAGTCCCGGACTTAGTATGAGCAATCAGCCCCAGCATTTT. Its translation is CASSPGLSMSNQPQHF.

The gene calls are TRBV7-3 and TRBJ2-1; 13 bases fit TRBD2. Germline values: CDR1 SGHTA, CDR2 FQGTGA. The CDR3 is made up of 18 amino acids. J was trimmed by 7 bases and V by 5 bases; bases with no gene match: 14. CDR3 in amino acids: CASSKLAGGHLFQNEQFF. The CDR3 coding sequence is TGTGCCAGCAGCAAACTAGCGGGGGGGCATTTATTCCAAAATGAGCAGTTCTTC.

V gene TRBV30 combines with J gene TRBJ2-1, with D possibly TRBD1 on 6 matching bases. Germline-derived CDR1 and CDR2 are GTSNPN and SVGIG (reference sequence). The V end lost 4 bases, the J end lost 8 bases, and 12 bases lay between the germline ends. This CDR3 region has 12 residues. The CDR3 protein is CAWNTQGYEQFF. The DNA of the CDR3 is TGTGCCTGGAACACCCAGGGGTATGAGCAGTTCTTC.